These 14 T cell receptor beta chains originate from one sample sequenced in a study of post-analysis software for immune sequencing data. General observations from the study: Four to six TRBV segments appeared more often in patients than in controls, and TRBV5-6, TRBV5-1 and TRBV20-1 were among these.

For these receptors, no antigen is known. Built from TCR beta cDNA, the libraries had unique molecular identifiers in them. TCRdb ran MiXCR on the PCR reads and lists one entry per CDR3 protein. Here the sample spans 750,000 to 950,000 distinct CDR3 sequences, roughly 50% being singletons. Sequencing was carried out using blood. The receptors were sampled from a girl aged 10-17 years with multiple sclerosis.

This clonotype was observed a handful of times. The chain links TRBV29-1 to TRBJ2-3; 7 nucleotides line up with TRBD2. Unmatched junction bases numbered 16, after V lost 3 bases and J lost 1 base. Per the germline V gene, CDR1 is SQVTM and CDR2 is ANQGSEA. The CDR3 is made up of 18 amino acids. Here the CDR3 reads CSVDRRGRLLAGTDTQYF. CDR3 coding DNA: TGCAGCGTTGATAGGCGGGGGAGGTTACTTGCGGGCACAGATACGCAGTATTTT.

This clonotype occurred a few times. The chain joins TRBV4-1 to TRBJ2-7; 9 bases align to TRBD1. The CDR3 totals 15 residues. From germline, CDR1 is MGHRA and CDR2 YSYEKL. The trim removed 5 bases at V and 2 bases at J, leaving 7 bases unmatched. The CDR3, as DNA: TGCGCCAGCAGCACAGGGGGCTTTAACCCCTACGAGCAGTACTTC. Translating it yields CASSTGGFNPYEQYF.

This clonotype was seen a handful of times. The chain joins TRBV12-3 or TRBV12-4 to TRBJ2-1; TRBD2 agrees at 10 bases. The V and J ends lost 5 bases and 3 bases, in that order; junction bases with no gene match: 4. This CDR3 contains 15 residues. CDR3 sequence: CASSQLAGIYNEQFF. CDR3 sequence (DNA): TGTGCCAGCAGTCAACTAGCGGGGATCTACAATGAGCAGTTCTTC.

The J gene is TRBJ2-7, the V gene TRBV4-1; 7 bases align to TRBD2. Germline CDR1 MGHRA, CDR2 YSYEKL. J was trimmed by 5 bases and V by 4 bases; bases with no gene match: 23. This CDR3 has 19 residues. The CDR3 loop reads CASSLGTGGRRWRLDEQYF. The CDR3 bases are TGCGCCAGCAGCCTAGGGACTGGCGGGAGACGGTGGCGGCTTGACGAGCAGTACTTC.

This clonotype appeared a few times. One end of the junction varies from germline; a read error may be responsible. This chain joins TRBV4-1 and TRBJ1-5; D is unclear. This CDR3 is built from 12 residues. Germline CDR1 and CDR2: MGHRA and YSYEKL. The CDR3 loop is CASSQGNQPQHF. CDR3 DNA sequence: TGTGCCAGCAGCCAGGGCAATCAGCCCCAGCATTTT.

In this sample, this clonotype turned up once. This sequence joins TRBV9 and TRBJ2-7, with a weak D call TRBD2 (7 bases). Germline loops: CDR1 SGDLS, CDR2 YYNGEE. This CDR3 has 15 amino acids. V was shortened by 4 bases and J by 0 bases, with 14 bases between the two germline ends. The CDR3 coding sequence is TGTGCCAGCAGCCAAAGGGGGGGGACCTCCTACGAGCAGTACTTC. This gives the protein CASSQRGGTSYEQYF.

In this sample, this clonotype turned up a few times. V gene TRBV10-3 combines with J gene TRBJ2-7; D unresolved. Germline CDR1 reads ENHRY; CDR2 reads SYGVKD. Trimming shortened V by 3 bases and J by 3 bases, and 12 bases separated the two germline ends. The CDR3 covers 14 residues. The CDR3 nucleotides read TGTGCCATCAGTGATGCCCCGCTCGACTACGAGCAGTACTTC. It translates to CAISDAPLDYEQYF.

The gene calls are TRBV12-3 or TRBV12-4 and TRBJ2-1, with 8 nucleotides matching TRBD2. Losses at the gene ends were 6 bases for V and 5 bases for J; bases not matched to a gene: 9. CDR3 length equals 15 residues. The CDR3 here is CASREAGVFHNEQFF. DNA for the CDR3: TGTGCCAGCAGGGAAGCGGGGGTCTTCCACAATGAGCAGTTCTTC.

The genes are TRBV20-1 and TRBJ2-4; no reliable D call. This CDR3 is 11 amino acids long. Looked up from germline, CDR1 is DFQATT and CDR2 is SNEGSKA (reference sequence). The V gene lost 1 base and the J gene lost 8 bases, with 6 bases spanning the gap. The CDR3 is CSARGGYIQYF. The CDR3 region has the DNA TGCAGTGCTAGAGGTGGCTACATTCAGTACTTC.

This clonotype showed up just once. In DNA form, the CDR3 reads TGTGCCAGCAGTTACGGGTGGGGCTTAGACAATGAGCAGTTCTTC. Translation gives CASSYGWGLDNEQFF. The V call is TRBV6-5, the J call TRBJ2-1, with D perhaps matching TRBD1 (5 bases). V was clipped by 2 bases and J by 5 bases, with 13 bases between them. Germline loops: CDR1 MNHEY, CDR2 SVGAGI. The CDR3 has 15 amino acids.

This clonotype was picked up a small number of times. The CDR3 DNA follows: TGTGCCAGCAGCGTAACGGGAGGGAGAGAAAACATTCAGTACTTC. It translates to CASSVTGGRENIQYF. The V gene is TRBV9, the J gene TRBJ2-4; TRBD2 matches 8 bases. Germline values: CDR1 SGDLS, CDR2 YYNGEE. The CDR3 is 15 residues long. The ends lost 1 base at V and 5 bases at J; junction bases unmatched: 5. Full variable domain (missing parts from reference TRBV9 and TRBJ2-4): DSGVTQTPKHLITATGQRVTLRCSPRSGDLSVYWYQQSLDQGLQFLIQYYNGEERAKGNILERFSAQQFPDLHSELNLSSLELGDSALYFCASSVTGGRENIQYFGAGTRLSVL.

The chain couples TRBV4-1 to TRBJ2-7, with 9 nucleotides matching TRBD1. CDR1 is MGHRA, CDR2 YSYEKL, per germline. The ends lost 5 bases at V and 3 bases at J; junction bases unmatched: 8. This CDR3 is 15 amino acids long. This CDR3 reads CASSERTGDYYEQYF. In DNA, the CDR3 is TGCGCCAGCAGCGAGAGGACAGGGGACTACTACGAGCAGTACTTC.

This sequence joins TRBV20-1 and TRBJ2-7; 9 nucleotides match TRBD2. J gave up 5 bases and V 0 bases, and 5 bases lay outside the gene matches. The germline gives CDR1 DFQATT, CDR2 SNEGSKA (reference sequence). The CDR3 length is 14 residues. The CDR3 nucleotides read TGCAGTGCTAGAGAGGGCGGGAGGGAGAACGAGCAGTACTTC. It translates to CSAREGGRENEQYF.

The chain combines TRBV5-1 with TRBJ2-3; D is unclear. CDR3 size: 15 residues. The V gene's germline CDR1 is SGHRS and CDR2 YFSETQ. Trimming removed 0 bases at V and 6 bases at J, with 14 bases between. CDR3 coding DNA: TGCGCCAGCAGCTTGGAAGACACGTCGAGGGATACGCAGTATTTT. Encoded protein: CASSLEDTSRDTQYF.